A single sample is the source of the 26 T cell receptor beta chains below, sequenced in a study of T cell responses to AZD1222 COVID-19 vaccine. Data came from immunoSEQ multiplex PCR; TCRdb stores just in-frame clones and leaves some out. Here the sample spans about 78,000 clones, 87% being singletons. The material was peripheral blood, obtained on day 0 of AZD1222 vaccination. Receptors were obtained from an adult in good health.

The chain uses TRBV23-1 and TRBJ1-6, with D tentatively TRBD1 (6 bases). TRBV23-1 falls under the ORF class, with uncertain function. Trimming shortened V by 4 bases and J by 13 bases, and 35 bases separated the two germline ends. CDR3 length: 20 residues. CDR3 DNA sequence: TGCGCCAGCAGTCCCGAAGGGGGTTCGGACCAGACTGTCTTTTGGCATCCCCTCCACTTT. Protein: CASSPEGGSDQTVFWHPLHF.

The chain carries TRBV13 and TRBJ2-5; D is unclear. The CDR3 totals 14 residues. Germline CDR1 is PRHDT and CDR2 is FYEKMQ (reference sequence). Trimming took off 5 bases at V and 7 bases at J, with 17 bases between the two ends. The CDR3 sequence: CASSRFGWVSTQYF. DNA for the CDR3: TGTGCCAGCAGCCGCTTTGGTTGGGTATCGACCCAGTACTTC. Full variable domain (rest looked up from reference TRBV13 and TRBJ2-5): AAGVIQSPRHLIKEKRETATLKCYPIPRHDTVYWYQQGPGQDPQFLISFYEKMQSDKGSIPDRFSAQQFSDYHSELNMSSLELGDSALYFCASSRFGWVSTQYFGPGTRLLVL.

V and J are TRBV14 and TRBJ1-2; D gene uncertain. Germline loops: CDR1 SGHDN, CDR2 FVKESK. There are 13 residues in the CDR3. Trimming took off 3 bases at V and 8 bases at J, with 13 bases between the two ends. The CDR3 here is CASSQDLVRGYTF. The CDR3 DNA reads as TGTGCCAGCAGCCAGGATCTGGTTCGCGGCTACACCTTC.

The chain joins TRBV5-4 to TRBJ1-5; no clear D. V was pared by 1 base and J by 4 bases, with 12 bases between. This CDR3 has 15 amino acids. The V gene's germline CDR1 is SGHNT and CDR2 YYREEE (reference sequence). CDR3 amino acids: CASSLWGTSNQPQHF. In nucleotides, the CDR3 is TGTGCCAGCAGCTTGTGGGGTACCAGTAATCAGCCCCAGCATTTT.

The J gene is TRBJ2-1, the V gene TRBV14; D might be TRBD1 (5 bases). CDR3 length: 20 residues. V gave up 4 bases and J gave up 4 bases, with 29 bases separating them. Germline lookup yields CDR1 SGHDN and CDR2 FVKESK. CDR3 DNA sequence: TGTGCCAGCAGCCTGGGGCCGGACACGGCCTTGTACATCTTTTACAATGAGCAGTTCTTC. This sequence encodes CASSLGPDTALYIFYNEQFF. The full variable domain, its missing parts supplied by reference TRBV14 and TRBJ2-1, is EAGVTQFPSHSVIEKGQTVTLRCDPISGHDNLYWYRRVMGKEIKFLLHFVKESKQDESGMPNNRFLAERTGGTYSTLKVQPAELEDSGVYFCASSLGPDTALYIFYNEQFFGPGTRLTVL.

The rearrangement uses TRBV29-1 and TRBJ1-2; D is possibly TRBD1 (6 bases). Trimming pared 4 bases from V and 4 bases from J, leaving 10 bases between. CDR1 SQVTM and CDR2 ANQGSEA come from the germline V gene. This CDR3 is built from 12 residues. The CDR3, as DNA: TGCAGCGTTGGGCAGGGGATCTATGGCTACACCTTC. As protein: CSVGQGIYGYTF.

The chain has TRBV7-6 and TRBJ2-7, with 8 bases aligning to TRBD2. Trimming cost V 5 bases and J 2 bases; bases outside gene matches: 8. Germline V gene sequence: CDR1 SGHVS, CDR2 FNYEAQ. The CDR3 spans 15 residues. The CDR3 region is CASSHRGGNTYEQYF. The CDR3 DNA sequence: TGTGCCAGCAGCCACCGGGGGGGGAATACCTACGAGCAGTACTTC. Full variable domain (rest looked up from reference TRBV7-6 and TRBJ2-7): GAGVSQSPRYKVTKRGQDVALRCDPISGHVSLYWYRQALGQGPEFLTYFNYEAQQDKSGLPNDRFSAERPEGSISTLTIQRTEQRDSAMYRCASSHRGGNTYEQYFGPGTRLTVT.

This clone came up once. The chain combines TRBV7-9 with TRBJ2-7; 9 positions agree with TRBD1. J was trimmed by 0 bases and V by 5 bases; bases with no gene match: 5. The CDR3 covers 15 residues. The germline V gene has CDR1 SEHNR and CDR2 FQNEAQ (reference sequence). As DNA, the CDR3 is TGTGCCAGCAGCCCGGGACAGGGCATCTCCTACGAGCAGTACTTC. It encodes CASSPGQGISYEQYF.

CDR3 loop: CASVGLEGPLGGTQYF. CDR3 DNA: TGTGCCAGTGTCGGGCTTGAAGGACCCCTGGGAGGGACGCAGTATTTT. The gene calls are TRBV19 and TRBJ2-3; 7 nucleotides line up with TRBD2. Germline trimming cut 8 bases from V and 9 bases from J; bases unmatched to any gene: 20. Germline-derived CDR1 and CDR2 are LNHDA and SQIVND (reference sequence). There are 16 residues in the CDR3.

This clone was found a few times. The gene calls are TRBV3-1 (or the pseudogene TRBV3-2) and TRBJ1-2, with 7 nucleotides matching TRBD1. The J segment lost 4 bases and the V segment lost 3 bases, leaving 8 bases of the junction unmatched. CDR3 length equals 15 residues. Germline V gives CDR1 LGHDT, CDR2 YNNKEL (reference sequence). CDR3 sequence reads: CASSHQGDRSYGYTF. As DNA, the CDR3 is TGTGCCAGCAGCCACCAGGGGGACAGAAGCTATGGCTACACCTTC.

The V and J genes are TRBV20-1 and TRBJ2-2; either TRBD1 or TRBD2 may supply D (5 bases each). Germline V gene lookup returns CDR1 DFQATT and CDR2 SNEGSKA (reference sequence). V was shortened by 3 bases and J by 0 bases, with 11 bases between the two germline ends. The CDR3 runs 15 residues. The CDR3 DNA reads as TGCAGTGCTAGTGGGACCCGGGCGAACACCGGGGAGCTGTTTTTT. Translated: CSASGTRANTGELFF.

This chain connects TRBV11-2 to TRBJ2-7; the D is unclear. There are 15 residues in the CDR3. Germline CDR1 is SGHAT and CDR2 is FQNNGV. The germline V and J ends were trimmed by 3 bases and 2 bases, with 14 bases remaining between them. Here the CDR3 reads CASSFGLVGAYEQYF. The CDR3 DNA sequence: TGTGCCAGCAGCTTTGGCCTAGTCGGAGCCTACGAGCAGTACTTC.

V usage is TRBV6-2 or TRBV6-3 and J usage is TRBJ2-7; the match to TRBD2 covers 7 bases. With 5 bases clipped from V and 6 bases from J, the junction kept 10 bases outside the gene matches. CDR1 is MNHEY and CDR2 is SVGEGT in the germline V gene. The CDR3 has 14 residues. This chain's CDR3 is CASSPSASGSEQYF. The CDR3 coding sequence is TGTGCCAGCAGTCCCTCCGCTAGCGGAAGCGAGCAGTACTTC.

Concerning this clone itself: The same CDR3 also results from other DNA sequences found in this sample. The V gene is TRBV9, the J gene TRBJ2-1; no reliable D call. Germline CDR1 SGDLS, CDR2 YYNGEE. CDR3 length equals 13 residues. V was shortened by 4 bases and J by 4 bases, with 9 bases between the two germline ends. This CDR3 reads CASSLAPYNEQFF. CDR3 nucleotides: TGTGCCAGCAGCCTCGCCCCATACAATGAGCAGTTCTTC.

The J gene is TRBJ2-6, the V gene TRBV19, with D unclear. This CDR3 is built from 16 residues. Germline CDR1 is LNHDA and CDR2 is SQIVND (reference sequence). Trimming left V 4 bases short and J 2 bases short, with 12 bases between. The DNA for the CDR3 is TGTGCCAGTAGTACCCCCGGTAGGGCTGGGGCCAACGTCCTGACTTTC. Protein: CASSTPGRAGANVLTF.

The gene calls are TRBV4-3 and TRBJ2-1; 9 nucleotides agree with TRBD1. CDR1 and CDR2 from the germline V gene are LGHNA and YSLEER. The CDR3 length is 14 residues. V trimming: 4 bases; J trimming: 15 bases; junction bases outside the gene matches: 13. The CDR3 here is CASSRDRENPQRFF. Here the CDR3 DNA reads TGCGCCAGCAGCCGGGACAGGGAAAACCCCCAGAGGTTCTTC.

This chain connects TRBV9 to TRBJ1-1, with D perhaps TRBD1 (6 bases). This CDR3 has 14 amino acids. V was shortened by 0 bases and J by 5 bases, with 11 bases between the two germline ends. Germline-derived CDR1 and CDR2 are SGDLS and YYNGEE. DNA of the CDR3: TGTGCCAGCAGCGTAGGGACAGAACGGACTGAAGCTTTCTTT. Its protein product is CASSVGTERTEAFF.

V gene TRBV6-2 or TRBV6-3 combines with J gene TRBJ1-4; no reliable D call. The CDR3 sequence is 16 residues long. Germline CDR1 is MNHEY and CDR2 is SVGEGT. Between the trimmed V and J ends, which lost 6 bases and 5 bases, there was a span of 19 bases. Here the CDR3 DNA reads TGTGCCAGCAGCGATCTAGGCACCCGGCTGAATGAAAAACTGTTTTTT. Translating gives CASSDLGTRLNEKLFF.

The J gene is TRBJ2-1, the V gene TRBV7-3; the match to TRBD2 covers 14 bases. The length of the CDR3 is 15 residues. CDR1 is SGHTA, CDR2 FQGTGA, per germline. V was pared by 5 bases and J by 9 bases, with 6 bases of the junction left unmatched. This chain's CDR3 is CASSLTSGRAAEQFF. The CDR3 region has the DNA TGTGCCAGCAGCCTGACTAGCGGGAGGGCCGCTGAGCAGTTCTTC. Full variable domain (missing parts from reference TRBV7-3 and TRBJ2-1): GAGVSQTPSNKVTEKGKYVELRCDPISGHTALYWYRQSLGQGPEFLIYFQGTGAADDSGLPNDRFFAVRPEGSVSTLKIQRTERGDSAVYLCASSLTSGRAAEQFFGPGTRLTVL.

The CDR3 nucleotides are TGCGCCAGCAGTGATTTACCGAACACTGAAGCTTTCTTT. This encodes CASSDLPNTEAFF. This chain connects TRBV10-2 to TRBJ1-1, with unresolved D. The germline CDR1 and CDR2 sequences are WSHSY and SAAADI. The CDR3 has 13 residues. The V gene lost 3 bases and the J gene lost 1 base, with 6 bases spanning the gap.

The chain combines TRBV5-1 with TRBJ2-7; the D gene is possibly TRBD2 (5 bases). The CDR3 loop spans 14 amino acids. Germline V gene sequence: CDR1 SGHRS, CDR2 YFSETQ. The V end was cut by 0 bases, the J end by 7 bases, with 14 bases between. DNA for the CDR3: TGCGCCAGCAGCTTGGAGGCCAGAGGGCGAGAGCAGTACTTC. This encodes CASSLEARGREQYF.

V and J are TRBV11-3 and TRBJ2-7; TRBD2 matches at 11 bases. Germline CDR1 reads SGHNT; CDR2 reads YENEEA. Germline trimming cut 3 bases from V and 3 bases from J; bases unmatched to any gene: 10. CDR3 length: 17 amino acids. CDR3 amino acids: CASSFRSTSGIVYEQYF. The DNA for the CDR3 is TGTGCCAGCAGCTTCCGATCGACTAGCGGGATTGTCTACGAGCAGTACTTC.

The V gene is TRBV12-3 or TRBV12-4, the J gene TRBJ1-2, with TRBD1 matching 7 bases. This CDR3 comprises 13 residues. With V trimmed by 8 bases and J by 8 bases, 11 bases remained unmatched. CDR3 region: CASAPPDRSGYTF. The CDR3 DNA follows: TGTGCCAGCGCTCCCCCGGACAGGTCGGGCTACACCTTC.

This chain uses TRBV5-1 with TRBJ1-1; D not certain. Germline-derived CDR1 and CDR2 are SGHRS and YFSETQ. The CDR3 consists of 13 residues. The V end lost 2 bases, the J end lost 1 base, and 6 bases lay between the germline ends. CDR3 DNA: TGCGCCAGCAGCTTCGGCGCGAACACTGAAGCTTTCTTT. It codes for CASSFGANTEAFF.

This clone has just a few counts. The rearrangement joins TRBV4-2 to TRBJ2-5; D is ambiguous. This CDR3 is 18 amino acids long. The germline V and J ends were trimmed by 1 base and 5 bases, with 23 bases remaining between them. The V gene's germline CDR1 is LGHNA and CDR2 YNFKEQ. The CDR3 is CASSQGSPATSSEETQYF. In DNA, the CDR3 is TGTGCCAGCAGCCAAGGGTCCCCAGCGACCTCAAGTGAGGAGACCCAGTACTTC.

This chain connects TRBV28 to TRBJ1-5, with D maybe TRBD1 (5 bases). Germline V lookup: CDR1 MDHEN, CDR2 SYDVKM. The germline V and J ends were trimmed by 5 bases and 4 bases, with 12 bases remaining between them. The CDR3 covers 14 residues. CDR3 residues: CASSSHRPNQPQHF. DNA for the CDR3: TGTGCCAGCAGTAGCCACAGGCCTAATCAGCCCCAGCATTTT.